This is a list of T cell receptor beta chains from one sample in a study of regulatory T cells in long-lasting Graves disease. Each CDR3 protein is one row after TCRdb ran MiXCR on the multiplex PCR reads. Altogether more than 650,000 distinct CDR3 sequences are present, 25% to 35% being singletons, with the ten largest covering 35% to 55%. Sequenced material: peripheral blood mononuclear cells (PBMCs), taken when the disease was refractory, from a patient treated with antithyroid drugs. All receptors come from a female donor with Graves disease. CDR3s include the opening cysteine and the closing phenylalanine or tryptophan. Each record gives: V gene, clone size, D gene, J gene, CDR3 protein, CDR3 DNA. The D gene is left open where the match is weak. Size tells how often a clone was seen (once, few, many) or the class of an expanded clone, and some rows leave it out.

TRBV12-3/TRBV12-4,.,.,TRBJ2-7,CASSLAGRAQGSNEQYF,TGTGCCAGCAGTTTAGCCGGGCGGGCCCAGGGAAGTAACGAGCAGTACTTC
TRBV6-2/TRBV6-3,.,TRBD2,TRBJ2-7,CASSRTSGRFYEQYF,TGTGCCAGCAGCCGAACTAGCGGGAGGTTCTACGAGCAGTACTTC
TRBV3-1,.,TRBD1,TRBJ2-2,CASSRPGQGDTGELFF,TGTGCCAGCAGCCGACCGGGACAGGGTGACACCGGGGAGCTGTTTTTT
TRBV12-3/TRBV12-4,.,TRBD1,TRBJ1-5,CASSLGTGPRPQHF,TGTGCCAGCAGTTTAGGGACAGGCCCCCGGCCCCAGCATTTT
TRBV11-2,few,.,TRBJ2-7,CASSLDRALSYEQYF,TGTGCCAGCAGCTTAGACCGGGCCCTTTCCTACGAGCAGTACTTC
TRBV29-1,few,.,TRBJ1-4,CSVGEGVLFF,TGCAGCGTTGGTGAGGGAGTCCTGTTTTTT
TRBV12-3/TRBV12-4,many,TRBD1,TRBJ1-2,CASSPDRGVMHGYTF,TGTGCCAGCAGCCCTGACAGGGGAGTTATGCATGGCTACACCTTC
TRBV29-1,.,TRBD1,TRBJ1-1,CSANRGTEAFF,TGCAGCGCAAACAGGGGCACTGAAGCTTTCTTT
TRBV13,.,.,TRBJ1-2,CASSLVADGYTF,TGTGCCAGCAGCTTAGTGGCAGATGGCTACACCTTC
TRBV12-3/TRBV12-4,few,.,TRBJ2-4,CASSLGIRAKNIQYF,TGTGCCAGCAGTTTAGGAATCAGAGCCAAAAACATTCAGTACTTC
TRBV5-1,.,.,TRBJ1-2,CASSLDPRLQGANYGYTF,TGCGCCAGCAGCTTGGACCCACGCCTACAGGGAGCTAACTATGGCTACACCTTC
TRBV7-9,few,.,TRBJ2-4,CASSLEGVEIIQYF,TGTGCCAGCAGCTTAGAGGGGGTCGAGATCATTCAGTACTTC
TRBV11-2,.,TRBD1,TRBJ1-2,CASSTQNRRDRGRMYYGYTF,TGTGCCAGCAGCACCCAAAACCGCCGGGACAGGGGGCGCATGTACTATGGCTACACCTTC
TRBV6-5,many,.,TRBJ2-7,CASSSVTGFTDEQYF,TGTGCCAGCAGTTCGGTGACAGGTTTTACCGACGAGCAGTACTTC
TRBV30,.,.,TRBJ1-2,CAWSVSLSPKGYTF,TGTGCCTGGAGTGTGTCCTTATCCCCAAAGGGCTACACCTTC
TRBV10-3,.,.,TRBJ1-6,CAISESVGWNSPLHF,TGTGCCATCAGTGAGTCGGTGGGTTGGAATTCACCCCTCCACTTT
TRBV7-9,.,.,TRBJ1-4,CASSLILQTLATNEKLFF,TGTGCCAGCAGCTTAATTCTACAGACCCTTGCAACTAATGAAAAACTGTTTTTT
TRBV4-1,.,.,TRBJ1-1,CASSQQDMNTEAFF,TGCGCCAGCAGCCAACAGGACATGAACACTGAAGCTTTCTTT
TRBV6-1,few,.,TRBJ1-2,CASSEASPGYTF,TGTGCCAGCAGTGAAGCTTCCCCGGGCTACACCTTC
TRBV5-1,.,.,TRBJ1-1,CASSFYTGLNTEAFF,TGCGCCAGCAGCTTTTATACAGGTCTAAACACTGAAGCTTTCTTT
TRBV10-3,.,TRBD1,TRBJ2-5,CATQGQGVTETQYF,TGTGCCACGCAGGGACAGGGGGTGACGGAGACCCAGTACTTC
TRBV7-9,few,.,TRBJ1-2,CASSQSRLDGDYGYTF,TGTGCCAGCAGCCAATCTCGGCTCGACGGAGACTATGGCTACACCTTC
TRBV7-3,.,.,TRBJ1-1,CASSLSGQTKSFF,TGTGCCAGCAGCTTATCGGGGCAGACTAAATCTTTCTTT
TRBV6-2/TRBV6-3,.,.,TRBJ1-6,CASRGQGLSPLHF,TGTGCCAGCAGAGGGCAGGGGCTTTCACCCCTCCACTTT
TRBV12-3/TRBV12-4,few,.,TRBJ1-1,CASNPRAGLDTEAFF,TGTGCCAGCAACCCTAGGGCAGGGCTTGACACTGAAGCTTTCTTT
TRBV29-1,few,.,TRBJ1-2,CSVETVYGYTF,TGCAGCGTTGAAACGGTCTATGGCTACACCTTC
TRBV6-1,few,.,TRBJ2-7,CASSGDRNAYEQYF,TGTGCCAGCAGTGGCGACCGCAACGCCTACGAGCAGTACTTC
TRBV5-6,.,.,TRBJ1-1,CASNPDGPMVNTEAFF,TGTGCCAGCAATCCGGACGGCCCCATGGTGAACACTGAAGCTTTCTTT
TRBV7-8,few,TRBD1,TRBJ1-1,CASSLGGQGARTEAFF,TGTGCCAGCAGCTTAGGGGGACAGGGGGCGAGAACTGAAGCTTTCTTT
TRBV28,.,.,TRBJ1-2,CASSRPPHRDYGYTF,TGTGCCAGCAGCCGCCCCCCGCACAGAGACTATGGCTACACCTTC
TRBV6-2/TRBV6-3,.,.,TRBJ1-4,CASSYSGTPNEKLFF,TGTGCCAGCAGTTACTCAGGGACACCTAATGAAAAACTGTTTTTT
TRBV2,many,TRBD1,TRBJ1-6,CASSEATGPPTDSPLHF,TGTGCCAGCAGTGAAGCGACAGGGCCCCCGACCGATTCACCCCTCCACTTT
TRBV6-1,few,.,TRBJ1-5,CASEKSVSRQPQHF,TGTGCCAGCGAGAAGTCCGTATCCCGCCAGCCCCAGCATTTT
TRBV6-6,once,.,TRBJ2-5,CASSYSRDDVYGQYF,TGTGCCAGCAGTTACTCGCGCGACGACGTTTACGGCCAGTACTTC
TRBV20-1,.,TRBD1,TRBJ1-6,CSGGQQNSPLHF,TGCAGTGGGGGACAGCAGAATTCACCCCTCCACTTT